This T cell receptor (beta chain) was obtained from a study of shared clonotypes between healthy human individuals. This CDR3 spans 14 amino acids. Unmatched junction bases numbered 9, after V lost 4 bases and J lost 7 bases. CDR1 and CDR2 (germline): LGHNT, FRNRAP. The repertoire was sequenced with immunoSEQ multiplex PCR; TCRdb's copy has only in-frame clones and lacks some. The repertoire holds about 1.1 million clones, roughly 80% seen once, with 0.89% in the top ten. Sequences were obtained from memory CD4+ T cells from PBMCs. As for subset: CD45RA-negative fraction. This TCR derives from a man aged 18 to 29 in good health. Some clones in this sample may be carry-over from other donors' samples. J is TRBJ1-2 and V is TRBV12-5, with TRBD1 matching 7 bases. The CDR3 loop is CASGSGGTVGGYTF. DNA for the CDR3: TGTGCTAGTGGTTCGGGAGGGACAGTTGGTGGCTACACCTTC.